The present TCR beta chain was sequenced within a study of blood T cell repertoires in COVID-19. As for the study in general: COVID-19 samples collected from the United States, Italy and Spain covered acute and convalescent phases. Sources were T cells, B-cell-depleted T cells, or PBMCs; the material itself was cDNA or gDNA.

This table comes from immunoSEQ multiplex PCR, and its TCRdb copy is limited to in-frame clones, with some not included. The data hold around 250,000 clones, with about 80% observed a single time. Cohort assignment relied on participant-reported clinical history. A few counts support this clone. The clonotype originates from a man in his forties who had recovered from COVID-19. The source material was PBMCs or T cells enriched from blood (not recorded which).

Here the CDR3 reads CASSLPNAPDTIYF. As DNA, the CDR3 is TGTGCCAGCAGTCTCCCCAACGCCCCGGACACCATATATTTT. The genes are TRBV28 and TRBJ1-3; D unclear. The V gene lost 5 bases and the J gene lost 8 bases, with 16 bases spanning the gap. The CDR3 covers 14 residues. Germline CDR1 MDHEN, CDR2 SYDVKM.